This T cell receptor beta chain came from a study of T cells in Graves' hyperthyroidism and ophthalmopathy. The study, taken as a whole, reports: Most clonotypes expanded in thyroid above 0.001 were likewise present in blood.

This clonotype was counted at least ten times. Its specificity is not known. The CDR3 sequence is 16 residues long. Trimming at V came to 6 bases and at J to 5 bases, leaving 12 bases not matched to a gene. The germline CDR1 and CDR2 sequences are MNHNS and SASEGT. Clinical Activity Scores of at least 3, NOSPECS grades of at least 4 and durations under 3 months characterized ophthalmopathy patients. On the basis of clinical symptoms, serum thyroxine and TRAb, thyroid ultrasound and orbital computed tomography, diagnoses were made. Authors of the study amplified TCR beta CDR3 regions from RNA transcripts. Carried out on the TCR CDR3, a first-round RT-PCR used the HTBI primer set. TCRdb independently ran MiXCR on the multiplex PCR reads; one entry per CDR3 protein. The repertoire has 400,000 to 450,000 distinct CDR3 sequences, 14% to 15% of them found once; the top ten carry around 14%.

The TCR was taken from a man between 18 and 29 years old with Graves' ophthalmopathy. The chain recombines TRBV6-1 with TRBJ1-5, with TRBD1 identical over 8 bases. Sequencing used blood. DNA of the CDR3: TGTGCCAGCAGCCCACGCGTGGCAGGGGGCGATCAGCCCCAGCATTTT. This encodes CASSPRVAGGDQPQHF.